These T cell receptor beta chains were read from a single sample in a study of T cells in Graves' hyperthyroidism and ophthalmopathy. A single record per CDR3 protein comes from TCRdb applying MiXCR to the multiplex PCR reads. The table records 250,000 to 300,000 distinct CDR3 sequences, 17% of them present only once. Sequenced: blood. The receptor set was obtained from a woman in her sixties or seventies with Graves' ophthalmopathy. CDR3s include the opening cysteine and the closing phenylalanine or tryptophan. The D gene is left open where the match is weak. Size is stated for part of the rows, as once, few or many counts, or as a class when the clone is expanded.

>TRBV29-1|TRBJ1-2|TRBD1|.
CSYDRGYGYTF
TGCAGCTACGACAGGGGCTATGGCTACACCTTC
>TRBV28|TRBJ2-1|.|many
CASSFVVRGYEQFF
TGTGCCAGCAGTTTTGTTGTTAGAGGTTACGAGCAGTTCTTC
>TRBV18|TRBJ2-5|.|many
CASSQGSLETQYF
TGTGCCAGCTCACAAGGGAGTTTAGAGACCCAGTACTTC
>TRBV6-1|TRBJ1-2|TRBD1|.
CASRARGTGDGCTF
TGTGCCAGCAGGGCCCGGGGGACAGGGGATGGCTGCACCTTC
>TRBV6-1|TRBJ1-6|TRBD1|many
CASRAPDRGNSPLHF
TGTGCCAGCAGAGCTCCGGACAGGGGGAATTCACCCCTCCACTTT
>TRBV19|TRBJ2-7|.|.
CASSTPRSGAYEQYF
TGTGCCAGTAGTACCCCGAGGTCAGGGGCCTACGAGCAGTACTTC
>TRBV20-1|TRBJ2-7|.|.
CSARDPLREGGYEQYF
TGCAGTGCTAGAGACCCGCTTAGGGAAGGGGGATACGAGCAGTACTTC
>TRBV3-1|TRBJ2-7|.|many
CASSQRVGYEQYF
TGTGCCAGCAGCCAAAGAGTCGGCTACGAGCAGTACTTC
>TRBV5-1|TRBJ2-5|TRBD1|.
CASSLRDRAETQYF
TGCGCCAGCAGCCTCCGGGACAGGGCAGAGACCCAGTACTTC
>TRBV5-1|TRBJ2-3|.|.
CASSLEPVGSQKDTQYF
TGCGCCAGCAGCTTGGAACCGGTCGGCAGCCAAAAAGATACGCAGTATTTT
>TRBV4-2|TRBJ2-3|TRBD2|.
CASSQGSSGSVDTQYF
TGTGCCAGCAGCCAAGGTTCTAGCGGGAGTGTAGATACGCAGTATTTT
>TRBV7-9|TRBJ2-5|.|many
CASSLKMYQETQYF
TGTGCCAGCAGCTTAAAGATGTACCAAGAGACCCAGTACTTC
>TRBV12-3/TRBV12-4|TRBJ1-2|.|many
CASSLGLGYTF
TGTGCCAGCAGTTTAGGGCTTGGCTACACCTTC
>TRBV3-1|TRBJ2-7|.|many
CASSQDLGGEQYF
TGTGCCAGCAGCCAAGATCTCGGGGGCGAGCAGTACTTC
>TRBV9|TRBJ2-3|TRBD1|many
CASSGTGGRDTQYF
TGTGCCAGCAGCGGAACAGGGGGCAGAGATACGCAGTATTTT
>TRBV7-2|TRBJ2-1|TRBD2|.
CASSPSSGSESQFF
TGTGCCAGCAGCCCCTCTAGCGGGAGCGAGTCCCAGTTCTTC
>TRBV28|TRBJ2-2|.|.
CASSRGGQYTGELFF
TGTGCCAGCAGCAGGGGGGGACAGTACACCGGGGAGCTGTTTTTT
>TRBV20-1|TRBJ1-4|.|few
CSAKRPGDNEKLFF
TGCAGTGCAAAGAGGCCAGGGGATAATGAAAAACTGTTTTTT
>TRBV7-6|TRBJ2-7|.|few
CASSPRAGASYEQYF
TGTGCCAGCAGTCCCCGCGCGGGCGCCTCCTACGAGCAGTACTTC
>TRBV29-1|TRBJ2-7|TRBD1|many
CSVGDSFYEQYF
TGCAGCGTTGGGGACAGCTTCTACGAGCAGTACTTC